These 32 T cell receptor beta chains originate from one sample sequenced in a study of spatial heterogeneity in lung cancer. TCRdb re-derived calls from the 5' RACE reads in MiXCR, one entry per CDR3 protein. The sample records around 110,000 distinct CDR3 sequences, more than 9% being singletons. The time point is: blood at routine non-recurrence follow-up after resection. Material for sequencing was whole RNA from tumor, nontumor lung or frozen PBMC, left unsorted. The source material was PBMCs, sampled at follow-up. The receptors shown here come from a male donor with early-stage non-small cell lung cancer.

The chain employs TRBV24-1 and TRBJ2-5; tentative D call: TRBD1 (6 bases). The V end was cut by 7 bases, the J end by 1 base, with 9 bases between. Germline CDR1 reads KGHDR; CDR2 reads SFDVKD. The CDR3 extends over 13 amino acids. The CDR3 DNA follows: TGTGCCACCAGACAGGGTTCCCAAGAGACCCAGTACTTC. It codes for CATRQGSQETQYF.

There are a few counts of this clonotype. The rearrangement links TRBV5-1 to TRBJ1-5; D call uncertain. The ends were cut back, 0 bases at V and 6 bases at J, with 10 bases in the middle. CDR3 length: 14 residues. Germline V gives CDR1 SGHRS, CDR2 YFSETQ. The CDR3 loop is CASSLAPTLQPQHF. CDR3 in DNA: TGCGCCAGCAGCTTGGCTCCGACACTTCAGCCCCAGCATTTT.

The V gene is TRBV3-1, the J gene TRBJ2-3; D is tentatively TRBD1 or TRBD2 (5 bases each). Looked up from germline, CDR1 is LGHDT and CDR2 is YNNKEL (reference sequence). The CDR3 extends over 13 amino acids. V lost 4 bases, J lost 1 base, and 6 bases lay in between. CDR3 residues: CASSRDRTDTQYF. The CDR3 bases are TGTGCCAGCAGCCGGGACCGCACAGATACGCAGTATTTT.

This clonotype was seen more than once but under ten times. The chain employs TRBV5-1 and TRBJ2-3; 9 bases fit TRBD1. V lost 4 bases to trimming and J lost 1 base; unmatched junction nucleotides: 10. The CDR3 has 17 amino acids. Looked up from germline, CDR1 is SGHRS and CDR2 is YFSETQ. CDR3 DNA: TGCGCCAGCAGCCTCTCCCGGACAGGGGAGGGCACAGATACGCAGTATTTT. This sequence encodes CASSLSRTGEGTDTQYF.

V is TRBV30 and J is TRBJ1-2; perhaps TRBD1 as D (6 bases). The CDR3 has 13 amino acids. Between the trimmed V and J ends, which lost 3 bases and 1 base, there was a span of 9 bases. Germline V gene data show CDR1 as GTSNPN and CDR2 as SVGIG (reference sequence). CDR3 sequence: CAWRTQGNYGYTF. In DNA form, the CDR3 reads TGTGCCTGGAGAACACAGGGTAACTATGGCTACACCTTC.

The chain joins TRBV28 to TRBJ2-3, with TRBD1 as a possible D gene (5 bases). The germline V gene encodes CDR1 MDHEN and CDR2 SYDVKM. Trimming cost V 3 bases and J 3 bases, with 16 bases left between them. The CDR3 length is 16 residues. The CDR3 protein is CASSLPSGTGTDTQYF. The CDR3, as DNA: TGTGCCAGCAGTTTGCCATCAGGAACAGGTACAGATACGCAGTATTTT. Variable domain in full (rest from reference TRBV28 and TRBJ2-3): DVKVTQSSRYLVKRTGEKVFLECVQDMDHENMFWYRQDPGLGLRLIYFSYDVKMKEKGDIPEGYSVSREKKERFSLILESASTNQTSMYLCASSLPSGTGTDTQYFGPGTRLTVL.

This clonotype was recorded at least ten times. One end of the junction does not line up with germline, which may come from a read error. CDR3 region: CASSSTGLLGELFF. The CDR3 coding sequence is TGTGCTAGCAGCTCCACGGGACTTCTCGGGGAGCTGTTTTTT. The chain uses TRBV7-7 and TRBJ2-2; possibly TRBD2 for D (6 bases). In germline, CDR1 is SSHAT, CDR2 FNYEAQ (reference sequence). CDR3 length: 14 amino acids.

This clonotype has more than one count but fewer than ten. CDR3 bases: TGTGCCACGACGGGACAGGGGGCGCAGGAGACCCAGTACTTC. This gives the protein CATTGQGAQETQYF. This chain uses TRBV10-3 with TRBJ2-5; 12 bases are a match to TRBD1. V trimming: 10 bases; J trimming: 5 bases; junction bases outside the gene matches: 8. The CDR3 is 14 residues long. In germline, CDR1 is ENHRY, CDR2 SYGVKD.

V usage is TRBV4-1 and J usage is TRBJ2-5; 7 bases align to TRBD2. This CDR3 contains 16 residues. Germline-derived CDR1 and CDR2 are MGHRA and YSYEKL. The V segment lost 1 base and the J segment 1 base; nucleotides outside the gene matches: 6. Here the CDR3 reads CASSQAGTGGQETQYF. The CDR3, as DNA: TGCGCCAGCAGCCAAGCGGGGACGGGGGGCCAAGAGACCCAGTACTTC.

The genes are TRBV20-1 and TRBJ1-5, with 8 bases identical to TRBD1. Trimming removed 4 bases from V and 1 base from J; junction bases left unmatched: 9. Germline V gene lookup returns CDR1 DFQATT and CDR2 SNEGSKA (reference sequence). The CDR3 runs 16 residues. CDR3 nucleotide sequence: TGCAGTGCTAATCCAGGGGGCTTTTGGAGCAATCAGCCCCAGCATTTT. This translates into CSANPGGFWSNQPQHF.

This clonotype was detected ten times or more. The V and J genes are TRBV27 and TRBJ2-1; D is ambiguous. CDR3 length: 11 residues. Germline CDR1 and CDR2: MNHEY and SMNVEV (reference sequence). V was clipped by 2 bases and J by 10 bases, with 6 bases between them. The CDR3 bases are TGTGCCAGCAGTTTAGGGCGCGAGCAGTTCTTC. It yields the protein CASSLGREQFF.

The rearrangement links TRBV27 to TRBJ2-7, with 8 nucleotides matching TRBD1. Germline CDR1 and CDR2: MNHEY and SMNVEV (reference sequence). The CDR3 length is 16 residues. V dropped 4 bases and J dropped 6; count of bases not matched to a gene: 14. CDR3 sequence (DNA): TGTGCCAGCAGTTCTTTAACAGGGGGAATCCGGGCCGAGCAGTACTTC. It specifies CASSSLTGGIRAEQYF.

In its sample, this clonotype was seen many times. The chain carries TRBV28 and TRBJ2-7; D is uncertain. The length of the CDR3 is 13 residues. Trimming took 8 bases from V and 1 from J, leaving 12 bases between them. Germline V gene data show CDR1 as MDHEN and CDR2 as SYDVKM. This CDR3 reads CASHSPNSYEQYF. The CDR3, as DNA: TGTGCCAGCCATTCACCAAATTCCTACGAGCAGTACTTC. The entire variable domain, with the rest obtained from reference TRBV28 and TRBJ2-7, is as follows: DVKVTQSSRYLVKRTGEKVFLECVQDMDHENMFWYRQDPGLGLRLIYFSYDVKMKEKGDIPEGYSVSREKKERFSLILESASTNQTSMYLCASHSPNSYEQYFGPGTRLTVT.

In its sample, this clonotype was seen many times. J is TRBJ2-1 and V is TRBV11-2, with D unresolved. The CDR3 is made up of 16 amino acids. Looked up from germline, CDR1 is SGHAT and CDR2 is FQNNGV. Trimming shortened V by 1 base and J by 0 bases, and 10 bases separated the two germline ends. This CDR3 reads CASSLVQQSSYNEQFF. As DNA, the CDR3 is TGTGCCAGCAGCTTAGTCCAGCAGAGCTCCTACAATGAGCAGTTCTTC.

In its sample, this clonotype was seen a few times. The V and J genes are TRBV5-6 and TRBJ1-2; D unresolved. Germline V CDR1 and CDR2: SGHDT, YYEEEE. The ends were cut back, 0 bases at V and 9 bases at J, with 12 bases in the middle. The CDR3 totals 13 residues. CDR3 nucleotides: TGTGCCAGCAGCTTGGTAGAGGGAGCGAGCTACACCTTC. Translated: CASSLVEGASYTF.

Many counts were recorded for this clonotype. One end of the junction is discordant with germline, which a read error may explain. The V and J genes are TRBV29-1 and TRBJ1-6, with D unresolved. Germline V gene data show CDR1 as SQVTM and CDR2 as ANQGSEA. There are 14 residues in the CDR3. Here the CDR3 DNA reads TGCAGCGTTCAAGAGGGAGCGGGTAATTCACCCCTCCACTTT. This codes for CSVQEGAGNSPLHF.

This clonotype was detected only a few times. The gene calls are TRBV18 and TRBJ2-7; D is undetermined. Trimming shortened V by 6 bases and J by 6 bases, and 12 bases separated the two germline ends. The CDR3 runs 12 residues. CDR1 is KGHSH and CDR2 is LQKENI in the germline V gene. CDR3 region: CASSPQSREQYF. CDR3 coding DNA: TGTGCCAGCTCCCCCCAGTCTCGCGAGCAGTACTTC.

The rearrangement uses TRBV3-1 and TRBJ2-2; D call uncertain. This CDR3 has 14 residues. Trimming cost V 4 bases and J 8 bases, with 14 bases left between them. Germline CDR1 is LGHDT and CDR2 is YNNKEL (reference sequence). CDR3 in DNA: TGTGCCAGCAGCCCCTTCCAGATGGCAGGGGAGCTGTTTTTT. The encoded protein is CASSPFQMAGELFF.

The chain carries TRBV7-6 and TRBJ2-2, with no clear D. Looked up from germline, CDR1 is SGHVS and CDR2 is FNYEAQ. This CDR3 contains 12 residues. Between the trimmed V and J ends, which lost 5 bases and 6 bases, there was a span of 7 bases. CDR3 in amino acids: CASSRGSGELFF. For the CDR3, the DNA is TGTGCCAGCAGCCGCGGTTCCGGGGAGCTGTTTTTT.

The chain joins TRBV7-2 to TRBJ1-5; 8 nucleotides line up with TRBD1. CDR1 is SGHTA and CDR2 is FQGNSA in the germline V gene. V dropped 5 bases and J dropped 3; count of bases not matched to a gene: 6. The CDR3 runs to 15 residues. DNA for the CDR3: TGTGCCAGCAGCGCGGACAGGGTCACCAATCAGCCCCAGCATTTT. Amino acid sequence: CASSADRVTNQPQHF.

This clonotype showed up many times. The chain is built from TRBV9 and TRBJ2-7, with D perhaps given as TRBD1 or TRBD2 (6 bases each). There are 16 residues in the CDR3. Germline CDR1 is SGDLS and CDR2 is YYNGEE. With 4 bases removed from V and 5 bases from J, the gap between germline ends came to 22 bases. The CDR3 DNA sequence: TGTGCCAGCAGCCGAAGGGGGGAGGTGCCAGGGAACGAGCAGTACTTC. It encodes CASSRRGEVPGNEQYF.

This clonotype was counted only a few times. This chain joins TRBV3-1 and TRBJ2-7; D unclear. The germline V gene has CDR1 LGHDT and CDR2 YNNKEL (reference sequence). Trimming stripped 0 bases from V and 5 bases from J, with 17 bases between. The CDR3 has 16 residues. CDR3 sequence reads: CASSQDSSLVRDEQYF. The CDR3 DNA sequence: TGTGCCAGCAGCCAAGATTCGTCCCTCGTTCGTGACGAGCAGTACTTC.

The chain recombines TRBV29-1 with TRBJ2-5, with a possible D match to TRBD1 (5 bases). Germline CDR1 and CDR2: SQVTM and ANQGSEA. V lost 3 bases and J 1 base, leaving 12 bases between the germline ends. There are 14 residues in the CDR3. Here the CDR3 reads CSVDLRQLQETQYF. In DNA, the CDR3 is TGCAGCGTTGATCTCCGACAGCTCCAAGAGACCCAGTACTTC.

The CDR3 is CASSLSTVSTEAFF. In DNA, the CDR3 is TGTGCCAGCAGTTTATCGACAGTAAGCACTGAAGCTTTCTTT. The chain has TRBV27 and TRBJ1-1; possible D gene TRBD1, 5 bases. Germline CDR1 reads MNHEY; CDR2 reads SMNVEV (reference sequence). V dropped 0 bases and J dropped 4 bases, with 9 bases sitting between them. The CDR3 spans 14 residues.

This chain links TRBV5-4 with TRBJ2-7, with a tentative D call TRBD1 (6 bases). Per germline, CDR1 SGHNT and CDR2 YYREEE (reference sequence). The CDR3 is 15 residues long. Between the trimmed V and J ends, which lost 2 bases and 2 bases, there was a span of 14 bases. CDR3 coding DNA: TGTGCCAGCAGCTTTTTATCTGGGGGCACCTACGAGCAGTACTTC. Residues: CASSFLSGGTYEQYF.

This clonotype was seen only a few times. The chain employs TRBV7-2 and TRBJ2-3; D gene uncertain. The CDR3 is 15 residues long. CDR1 is SGHTA, CDR2 FQGNSA, per germline. Trimming pared 2 bases from V and 4 bases from J, leaving 13 bases between. The CDR3 loop reads CASSLNSGFSDTQYF. As DNA, the CDR3 is TGTGCCAGCAGCTTAAACTCAGGTTTCTCAGATACGCAGTATTTT.

This chain's CDR3 is CASSPLGQGAYYEQYF. CDR3 in DNA: TGTGCCAGCAGTCCCCTCGGACAGGGGGCTTACTACGAGCAGTACTTC. This chain links TRBV28 with TRBJ2-7; 11 bases agree with TRBD1. Germline values: CDR1 MDHEN, CDR2 SYDVKM. The V segment lost 5 bases and the J segment 3 bases; nucleotides outside the gene matches: 9. This CDR3 comprises 16 residues.

This clonotype was recorded at least ten times. The V call is TRBV29-1, the J call TRBJ2-1, with 10 bases that match TRBD2. This CDR3 has 13 residues. Germline V gives CDR1 SQVTM, CDR2 ANQGSEA. The V segment lost 6 bases and the J segment 7 bases; nucleotides outside the gene matches: 6. Written as DNA, the CDR3 is TGCAGCGTCGGGACTAGCGTAGGGAATGAGCAGTTCTTC. Translation: CSVGTSVGNEQFF.

V is TRBV20-1 and J is TRBJ2-7; tentatively, D is TRBD1 (6 bases). Germline V gene lookup returns CDR1 DFQATT and CDR2 SNEGSKA (reference sequence). V shed 2 bases and J shed 2 bases, with 10 bases lying between them. The CDR3 has 13 amino acids. The CDR3 sequence: CSARYGQTYEQYF. The CDR3 nucleotides are TGCAGTGCTAGATACGGACAGACCTACGAGCAGTACTTC.

The rearrangement joins TRBV28 to TRBJ2-5; D is possibly TRBD2 (5 bases). The V gene lost 6 bases and the J gene lost 2 bases, with 7 bases spanning the gap. The length of the CDR3 is 12 residues. CDR1 and CDR2 from the germline V gene are MDHEN and SYDVKM. This CDR3 is CASRLAQETQYF. In nucleotides, the CDR3 is TGTGCCAGCAGGCTAGCACAAGAGACCCAGTACTTC.

CDR3 nucleotide sequence: TGTGCCAGCAGGGCCAACTCTGGAAACACCATATATTTT. Its protein product is CASRANSGNTIYF. The chain joins TRBV5-6 to TRBJ1-3; no clear D gene. This CDR3 comprises 13 residues. V shed 5 bases and J shed 0 bases, with 6 bases lying between them. Germline CDR1 and CDR2: SGHDT and YYEEEE. The variable domain in full, with the rest retrieved from reference TRBV5-6 and TRBJ1-3, is DAGVTQSPTHLIKTRGQQVTLRCSPKSGHDTVSWYQQALGQGPQFIFQYYEEEERQRGNFPDRFSGHQFPNYSSELNVNALLLGDSALYLCASRANSGNTIYFGEGSWLTVV.

This clonotype was observed many times. The chain joins TRBV7-9 to TRBJ2-2; 8 bases map to TRBD1. The V and J ends lost 4 bases and 0 bases, in that order; junction bases with no gene match: 10. The V gene's germline CDR1 is SEHNR and CDR2 FQNEAQ (reference sequence). The CDR3 covers 18 residues. CDR3 sequence reads: CASSSPFQGASNTGELFF. The CDR3 bases are TGTGCCAGCAGCTCACCATTTCAGGGGGCGTCGAACACCGGGGAGCTGTTTTTT.